One sample yielded the 11 T cell receptor beta chains listed below, sequenced in a study of graft-versus-host responses after intestinal transplantation. Which antigens these TCRs recognize remains unknown. The table came from immunoSEQ multiplex PCR; TCRdb's copy has only in-frame clones and leaves some out. The table lists roughly 90,000 clones, around 90% of them singletons, with roughly 5.6% in the top ten. Material: unstimulated CD8+ T cells sorted from spleen or lymph node cells, obtained before intestinal transplant. The receptors were gathered from a human donor who received an intestinal transplant.

The rearrangement joins TRBV11-2 to TRBJ1-5; D ambiguous. Germline CDR1 SGHAT, CDR2 FQNNGV. V lost 2 bases to trimming and J lost 4 bases, with 12 bases between them. CDR3 size: 15 residues. In DNA, the CDR3 is TGTGCCAGCAGCTTAAGTTGGGCGGGAAATCAGCCCCAGCATTTT. This sequence encodes CASSLSWAGNQPQHF. Combining the CDR3 with reference TRBV11-2 and TRBJ1-5 gives the whole variable domain EAGVAQSPRYKIIEKRQSVAFWCNPISGHATLYWYQQILGQGPKLLIQFQNNGVVDDSQLPKDRFSAERLKGVDSTLKIQPAKLEDSAVYLCASSLSWAGNQPQHFGDGTRLSIL.

This clone is a singleton in its sample. V is TRBV6-5 and J is TRBJ2-7, with 9 bases identical to TRBD1. This CDR3 spans 14 amino acids. Germline V gene sequence: CDR1 MNHEY, CDR2 SVGAGI. The junction had 7 bases not matched to a gene; V was cut back by 6 bases and J by 4 bases. The CDR3 loop reads CASSHGTGSYEQYF. The CDR3 region has the DNA TGTGCCAGCAGCCACGGGACAGGGTCTTACGAGCAGTACTTC.

The chain joins TRBV4-1 to TRBJ1-1; possible D gene TRBD1, 5 bases. The germline V and J ends were trimmed by 3 bases and 4 bases, with 9 bases remaining between them. This CDR3 region has 13 residues. Germline CDR1 is MGHRA and CDR2 is YSYEKL. The CDR3 loop is CASSQWGSTEAFF. Written as DNA, the CDR3 is TGCGCCAGCAGCCAGTGGGGGAGCACTGAAGCTTTCTTT.

The chain has TRBV2 and TRBJ2-2; tentatively, D is TRBD1 or TRBD2 (5 bases each). CDR1 is SNHLY, CDR2 FYNNEI, per germline. The CDR3 length is 17 residues. V was shortened by 8 bases and J by 5 bases, with 24 bases between the two germline ends. The CDR3, as DNA: TGTGCCAGCTGGGGGATGCCGGAAGGGTCGAGAACCGGGGAGCTGTTTTTT. This gives the protein CASWGMPEGSRTGELFF.

The chain employs TRBV7-9 and TRBJ2-1, with D perhaps TRBD1 or TRBD2 (5 bases each). V was clipped by 1 base and J by 12 bases, with 7 bases between them. Germline-derived CDR1 and CDR2 are SEHNR and FQNEAQ (reference sequence). The CDR3 extends over 11 amino acids. CDR3 protein: CASSLGGWQFF. The CDR3 DNA reads TGTGCCAGCAGCTTAGGGGGGTGGCAGTTCTTC.

The chain is built from TRBV7-7 and TRBJ2-1; D may be TRBD2 (5 bases). Germline CDR1 is SSHAT and CDR2 is FNYEAQ (reference sequence). The CDR3 totals 14 residues. V gave up 1 base and J gave up 5 bases, with 9 bases separating them. The CDR3 region is CASSLGPGNNEQFF. As DNA, the CDR3 is TGTGCCAGCAGCTTAGGGCCCGGGAACAATGAGCAGTTCTTC.

The CDR3 region is CASSPRGSVEAFF. The CDR3 nucleotides are TGTGCCAGCAGCCCTCGGGGTTCCGTTGAAGCTTTCTTT. The chain has TRBV11-2 and TRBJ1-1; no clear D gene. This CDR3 has 13 amino acids. Germline CDR1 SGHAT, CDR2 FQNNGV. V was pared by 5 bases and J by 7 bases, with 14 bases between.

The chain couples TRBV11-2 to TRBJ2-7, with 9 bases fitting TRBD1. V trimming: 7 bases; J trimming: 2 bases; junction bases outside the gene matches: 9. Germline CDR1 reads SGHAT; CDR2 reads FQNNGV. The CDR3 is 15 amino acids. CDR3: CASTFRDRAPYEQYF. The DNA for the CDR3 is TGTGCCAGCACCTTCCGGGACAGGGCCCCCTACGAGCAGTACTTC.

This chain connects TRBV6-5 to TRBJ2-7; the match to TRBD2 covers 8 bases. CDR1 and CDR2 from the germline V gene are MNHEY and SVGAGI. The CDR3 loop spans 15 amino acids. V shed 0 bases and J 4 bases; nucleotides not matched to a gene: 5. For the CDR3, the DNA is TGTGCCAGCAGTTACTCGAGGAGCGGGAGTTACGAGCAGTACTTC. Amino acid sequence: CASSYSRSGSYEQYF.

This chain uses TRBV9 with TRBJ2-1; 8 nucleotides line up with TRBD2. The CDR3 is made up of 14 amino acids. Germline-derived CDR1 and CDR2 are SGDLS and YYNGEE. After removal of 3 bases from V and 7 bases from J, the junction contained 6 bases not matched to a gene. CDR3 nucleotide sequence: TGTGCCAGCAGCGCCCCGGGACTAGGGAATGAGCAGTTCTTC. Translated: CASSAPGLGNEQFF. The full variable domain, its missing parts supplied by reference TRBV9 and TRBJ2-1, is DSGVTQTPKHLITATGQRVTLRCSPRSGDLSVYWYQQSLDQGLQFLIQYYNGEERAKGNILERFSAQQFPDLHSELNLSSLELGDSALYFCASSAPGLGNEQFFGPGTRLTVL.

This clone was seen more than once but under ten times. The chain joins TRBV10-2 to TRBJ2-5; 9 nucleotides agree with TRBD2. This CDR3 has 14 amino acids. From germline, CDR1 is WSHSY and CDR2 SAAADI. The V segment lost 5 bases and the J segment 0 bases; nucleotides outside the gene matches: 1. The CDR3 nucleotides read TGCGCCAGCAGTCCTAGCGGGAACCAAGAGACCCAGTACTTC. Protein: CASSPSGNQETQYF.